Listed here are 23 T cell receptor beta chains from one sample, sequenced in a study of identical twins. TCRdb analysed the 5' RACE reads with MiXCR anew, one entry per CDR3 protein. The table shows approximately 550,000 distinct CDR3 sequences, with around 20% occurring only once. The data were also submitted as part of a second study, on yellow fever vaccine responses in identical twins.

Sequenced material: CD4+ T cells sorted from blood. The receptors derive from a woman under 30 in good health.

V is TRBV4-1 and J is TRBJ2-7; weak D call: TRBD2 (5 bases). This CDR3 has 16 amino acids. The V gene's germline CDR1 is MGHRA and CDR2 YSYEKL. V lost 2 bases to trimming and J lost 2 bases, with 16 bases between them. The CDR3 is CASSQIGAGPPYEQYF. The CDR3 DNA reads TGCGCCAGCAGCCAAATTGGTGCGGGCCCTCCCTACGAGCAGTACTTC.

The V call is TRBV6-1, the J call TRBJ2-1, with a tentative D call TRBD2 (6 bases). V lost 6 bases and J 10 bases, leaving 25 bases between the germline ends. The CDR3 loop spans 16 amino acids. CDR1 is MNHNS, CDR2 SASEGT, per germline. The CDR3 DNA reads TGTGCCAGCAGCCTAAACCCACTTAAACAAGGAGGGGAGCAGTTCTTC. Translation: CASSLNPLKQGGEQFF.

This clonotype was detected only a few times. The gene calls are TRBV5-1 and TRBJ1-1; 8 positions agree with TRBD1. CDR1 SGHRS and CDR2 YFSETQ come from the germline V gene. The CDR3 contains 15 residues. The V segment lost 0 bases and the J segment 1 base; nucleotides outside the gene matches: 2. CDR3: CASSLDRGANTEAFF. CDR3 sequence (DNA): TGCGCCAGCAGCTTGGACAGGGGGGCGAACACTGAAGCTTTCTTT.

This clonotype was found once. The V call is TRBV4-2, the J call TRBJ2-7, with 8 bases fitting TRBD2. The ends lost 0 bases at V and 4 bases at J; junction bases unmatched: 8. CDR3 size: 16 residues. Germline V CDR1 and CDR2: LGHNA, YNFKEQ. This chain's CDR3 is CASSQERSGRGYEQYF. The CDR3 nucleotides are TGTGCCAGCAGCCAAGAACGGAGCGGGAGAGGTTACGAGCAGTACTTC.

V gene TRBV9 combines with J gene TRBJ2-1; 10 positions agree with TRBD2. V dropped 2 bases and J dropped 4; count of bases not matched to a gene: 9. This CDR3 is built from 17 residues. The germline V gene encodes CDR1 SGDLS and CDR2 YYNGEE. CDR3 DNA: TGTGCCAGCAGCGTTCAGGCTAGCGGGGGACATTACAATGAGCAGTTCTTC. Translation: CASSVQASGGHYNEQFF.

The rearrangement joins TRBV25-1 to TRBJ2-1; unclear D gene. V was trimmed by 1 base and J by 0 bases, leaving 16 bases between them. The CDR3 extends over 18 amino acids. Germline CDR1 and CDR2: MGHDK and SYGVNS. The CDR3 nucleotides are TGTGCCAGCAGTGAATTAGAGAACACTTTAAGCTCCTACAATGAGCAGTTCTTC. This gives the protein CASSELENTLSSYNEQFF.

This clonotype was counted only a few times. This chain connects TRBV2 to TRBJ1-2; tentatively, D is TRBD1 (6 bases). The CDR3 runs 14 residues. Trimming stripped 4 bases from V and 2 bases from J, with 11 bases between. Germline V gene sequence: CDR1 SNHLY, CDR2 FYNNEI. The chain's CDR3 is CASSGTTGNYGYTF. CDR3 nucleotide sequence: TGTGCCAGCAGTGGTACCACAGGGAACTATGGCTACACCTTC.

This chain uses TRBV20-1 with TRBJ2-6; D may be TRBD1 (5 bases). The CDR3 is made up of 16 amino acids. Germline V gene lookup returns CDR1 DFQATT and CDR2 SNEGSKA (reference sequence). V was cut by 1 base and J by 2 bases, with 12 bases left in between. CDR3 protein: CSARAGWQAGANVLTF. CDR3 DNA: TGCAGTGCTAGAGCAGGGTGGCAGGCTGGGGCCAACGTCCTGACTTTC.

The V gene is TRBV3-1, the J gene TRBJ2-3, with 7 bases lining up with TRBD2. The CDR3 runs 16 residues. After removal of 3 bases from V and 11 bases from J, the junction contained 17 bases not matched to a gene. CDR1 and CDR2 (germline): LGHDT, YNNKEL (reference sequence). CDR3 loop: CASSHGPGLVVTWQYF. For the CDR3, the DNA is TGTGCCAGCAGCCACGGACCCGGACTAGTCGTGACCTGGCAGTATTTT.

This clonotype was detected only a few times. This chain uses TRBV11-2 with TRBJ2-3; D call uncertain. The germline V and J ends were trimmed by 1 base and 4 bases, with 15 bases remaining between them. The CDR3 loop spans 16 amino acids. In germline, CDR1 is SGHAT, CDR2 FQNNGV. CDR3 in DNA: TGTGCCAGCAGCTTAGTTATTGTCGGCGGCGCAGATACGCAGTATTTT. This gives the protein CASSLVIVGGADTQYF.

The sample holds a few counts of this clonotype. The chain employs TRBV12-3 or TRBV12-4 and TRBJ1-2; D is undetermined. CDR3 size: 14 residues. Trimming left V 3 bases short and J 5 bases short, with 13 bases between. This CDR3 is CASSFDGVGYGYTF. As DNA, the CDR3 is TGTGCCAGCAGTTTTGACGGGGTGGGGTATGGCTACACCTTC.

This clonotype was recorded a few times. The chain joins TRBV5-5 to TRBJ2-1; TRBD1 agrees at 7 bases. Germline values: CDR1 SGHKS, CDR2 YYEKEE (reference sequence). The V gene end was trimmed by 2 bases and the J gene end by 3 bases; junction bases not matched to a gene: 8. This CDR3 comprises 16 residues. CDR3: CASSFLPRDSYNEQFF. The CDR3 DNA sequence: TGTGCCAGCAGCTTCCTGCCACGGGACAGCTACAATGAGCAGTTCTTC. Full variable domain (rest looked up from reference TRBV5-5 and TRBJ2-1): DAGVTQSPTHLIKTRGQQVTLRCSPISGHKSVSWYQQVLGQGPQFIFQYYEKEERGRGNFPDRFSARQFPNYSSELNVNALLLGDSALYLCASSFLPRDSYNEQFFGPGTRLTVL.

The gene calls are TRBV2 and TRBJ2-3, with 7 bases aligning to TRBD1. The CDR3 is 14 residues long. J was trimmed by 1 base and V by 4 bases; bases with no gene match: 2. Looked up from germline, CDR1 is SNHLY and CDR2 is FYNNEI. This CDR3 is CASSGQGGTDTQYF. CDR3 coding DNA: TGTGCCAGCAGTGGACAGGGAGGCACAGATACGCAGTATTTT.

This clonotype was detected ten times or more. The CDR3, as DNA: TGCGCCAGCAGCTTGGAAGGTTCCAGGGGTAGGACTGAAGCTTTCTTT. This sequence encodes CASSLEGSRGRTEAFF. The J gene is TRBJ1-1, the V gene TRBV5-1, with D maybe TRBD1 (6 bases). The V gene's germline CDR1 is SGHRS and CDR2 YFSETQ. The V and J ends lost 0 bases and 5 bases respectively, with 17 bases between them. CDR3 length: 16 amino acids.

In its sample, this clonotype was seen a few times. The chain is built from TRBV11-2 and TRBJ1-2; a weak D match, TRBD1 (5 bases). This CDR3 region has 15 residues. Germline loops: CDR1 SGHAT, CDR2 FQNNGV. V lost 1 base, J lost 4 bases, and 13 bases lay in between. CDR3 sequence reads: CASSLVGDGAYGYTF. The CDR3, as DNA: TGTGCCAGCAGCTTAGTAGGGGACGGCGCCTATGGCTACACCTTC.

The CDR3 DNA follows: TGTGCCAGCAGCCAAGATAACTGGTCCTACAATGAGCAGTTCTTC. This codes for CASSQDNWSYNEQFF. The chain recombines TRBV4-2 with TRBJ2-1; D is ambiguous. CDR1 and CDR2 from the germline V gene are LGHNA and YNFKEQ. V was pared by 0 bases and J by 1 base, with 7 bases between. The CDR3 runs to 15 residues.

The chain employs TRBV5-1 and TRBJ2-1; 9 positions match TRBD2. V lost 4 bases and J lost 8; bases outside the gene matches: 13. The CDR3 is 16 residues long. The germline gives CDR1 SGHRS, CDR2 YFSETQ. The chain's CDR3 is CASSLQVGLALDEQFF. DNA for the CDR3: TGCGCCAGCAGCCTGCAGGTGGGACTAGCACTCGATGAGCAGTTCTTC.

This clonotype was counted a single time. This chain links TRBV7-8 with TRBJ2-2, with unresolved D. The CDR3 is 17 amino acids. Germline-derived CDR1 and CDR2 are SGHVS and FQNEAQ. Between the trimmed V and J ends, which lost 5 bases and 0 bases, there was a span of 16 bases. CDR3 in amino acids: CASSLPPGPPNTGELFF. CDR3 nucleotide sequence: TGTGCCAGCAGCCTCCCCCCCGGGCCCCCGAACACCGGGGAGCTGTTTTTT.

The genes are TRBV9 and TRBJ1-2; D perhaps matches TRBD1 (5 bases). V lost 4 bases and J lost 0, with 10 bases in between. The CDR3 loop spans 14 amino acids. CDR1 is SGDLS and CDR2 is YYNGEE in the germline V gene. In nucleotides, the CDR3 is TGTGCCAGCAGCTACCGAGGGGCTAACTATGGCTACACCTTC. Residues: CASSYRGANYGYTF.

This clonotype was counted only a few times. In nucleotides, the CDR3 is TGTGCCAGCAGTCCCTCCAGGGACAGGGGTTATGGCTACACCTTC. Its protein product is CASSPSRDRGYGYTF. The V gene is TRBV12-3 or TRBV12-4, the J gene TRBJ1-2, with TRBD1 identical over 10 bases. The CDR3 is 15 residues long. V shed 5 bases and J 5 bases; nucleotides not matched to a gene: 8.

This clonotype was found a few times. The DNA for the CDR3 is TGCGCCAGCAGCTCAGGGAGAGGATTTAAGGGTCTATACAATTACAATGAGCAGTTCTTC. Protein product: CASSSGRGFKGLYNYNEQFF. V gene TRBV5-1 combines with J gene TRBJ2-1; D could derive from TRBD1 or TRBD2 (5 bases each). This CDR3 spans 20 amino acids. Looked up from germline, CDR1 is SGHRS and CDR2 is YFSETQ. The germline V and J ends were trimmed by 3 bases and 4 bases, with 29 bases remaining between them.

This clonotype was detected only once. The CDR3 loop reads CASSTHGGDSPLHF. In DNA, the CDR3 is TGTGCCAGCAGTACCCACGGGGGGGATTCACCCCTCCACTTT. The J gene is TRBJ1-6, the V gene TRBV6-1, with D perhaps matching TRBD1 (5 bases). The CDR3 length is 14 residues. CDR1 is MNHNS and CDR2 is SASEGT in the germline V gene. V dropped 5 bases and J dropped 8 bases, with 13 bases sitting between them.

This clonotype was found a few times. This chain links TRBV18 with TRBJ2-1; a possible D gene is TRBD2 (6 bases). V lost 0 bases and J 3 bases, leaving 12 bases between the germline ends. CDR1 and CDR2 (germline): KGHSH, LQKENI. The CDR3 totals 16 residues. The CDR3 spells CASSPPSGANYNEQFF. The CDR3, as DNA: TGTGCCAGCTCACCACCTAGCGGAGCCAACTACAATGAGCAGTTCTTC.